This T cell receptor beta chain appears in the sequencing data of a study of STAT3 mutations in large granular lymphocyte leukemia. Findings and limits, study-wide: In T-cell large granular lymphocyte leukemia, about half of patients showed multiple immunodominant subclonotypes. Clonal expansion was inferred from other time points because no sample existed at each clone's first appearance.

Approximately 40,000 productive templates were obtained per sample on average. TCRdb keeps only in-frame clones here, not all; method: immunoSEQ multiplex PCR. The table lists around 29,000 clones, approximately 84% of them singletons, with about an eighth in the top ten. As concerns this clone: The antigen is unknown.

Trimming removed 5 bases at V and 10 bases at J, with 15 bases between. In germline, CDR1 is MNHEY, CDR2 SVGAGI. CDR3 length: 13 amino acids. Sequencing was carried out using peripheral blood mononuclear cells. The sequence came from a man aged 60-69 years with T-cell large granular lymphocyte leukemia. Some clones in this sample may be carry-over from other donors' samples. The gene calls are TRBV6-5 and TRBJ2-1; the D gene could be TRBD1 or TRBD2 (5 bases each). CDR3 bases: TGTGCCAGCAGTCACGGGACGTCGGGGGAGCAGTTCTTC. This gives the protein CASSHGTSGEQFF.